These 29 T cell receptor beta chains originate from one sample sequenced in a study of blood T cell repertoires in COVID-19. Profiled with immunoSEQ multiplex PCR; TCRdb holds only in-frame clones, not every one. The sample records more than 55,000 clones, roughly 80% being singletons. Sample: peripheral blood. Source of these receptors: a man aged 80 or over with active or convalescent COVID-19.

This clone showed up just a few times. This rearrangement joins TRBV5-1 to TRBJ2-3, with 8 bases matching TRBD1. This CDR3 has 15 residues. Germline V lookup: CDR1 SGHRS, CDR2 YFSETQ. Unmatched junction bases numbered 5, after V lost 1 base and J lost 4 bases. CDR3 loop: CASSLTDRDADTQYF. The CDR3 DNA follows: TGCGCCAGCAGCTTGACGGACAGGGACGCAGATACGCAGTATTTT. The complete variable domain, with remaining parts taken from reference TRBV5-1 and TRBJ2-3, reads KAGVTQTPRYLIKTRGQQVTLSCSPISGHRSVSWYQQTPGQGLQFLFEYFSETQRNKGNFPGRFSGRQFSNSRSEMNVSTLELGDSALYLCASSLTDRDADTQYFGPGTRLTVL.

The chain is built from TRBV5-5 and TRBJ2-5, with 10 bases aligning to TRBD1. CDR1 is SGHKS, CDR2 YYEKEE, per germline (reference sequence). Trimming removed 4 bases from V and 4 bases from J; junction bases left unmatched: 10. This CDR3 has 16 amino acids. This CDR3 reads CASSRDRGGGGETQYF. The CDR3 bases are TGTGCCAGCAGCCGGGACAGGGGCGGAGGGGGAGAGACCCAGTACTTC.

The genes are TRBV10-3 and TRBJ1-2; possibly TRBD1 for D (6 bases). The V end was cut by 3 bases, the J end by 4 bases, with 12 bases between. From germline, CDR1 is ENHRY and CDR2 SYGVKD. This CDR3 is built from 14 residues. The chain's CDR3 is CAISENQGTYGYTF. The DNA of the CDR3 is TGTGCCATCAGTGAAAATCAGGGGACCTATGGCTACACCTTC.

This chain links TRBV5-4 with TRBJ2-1; TRBD2 agrees at 8 bases. Trimming at V came to 0 bases and at J to 1 base, leaving 0 bases not matched to a gene. Germline CDR1 is SGHNT and CDR2 is YYREEE (reference sequence). CDR3 length equals 15 residues. The CDR3 DNA follows: TGTGCCAGCAGCTTGGAGCGGGGGTCCTACAATGAGCAGTTCTTC. Encoded protein: CASSLERGSYNEQFF.

The V gene is TRBV13, the J gene TRBJ2-5, with TRBD2 matching 7 bases. V lost 5 bases, J lost 5 bases, and 5 bases stayed unmatched. Per the germline V gene, CDR1 is PRHDT and CDR2 is FYEKMQ (reference sequence). This CDR3 comprises 13 residues. CDR3 in DNA: TGTGCCAGCAGCCCAGGACTAGGGGAGACCCAGTACTTC. This codes for CASSPGLGETQYF.

The CDR3 here is CASSRRRKDWYEQFF. The CDR3 DNA sequence: TGTGCCAGCAGCCGGCGTAGGAAAGACTGGTATGAGCAGTTCTTC. The genes are TRBV7-2 and TRBJ2-1; D is undetermined. Trimming cost V 5 bases and J 8 bases, with 19 bases left between them. CDR3 length: 15 residues. The germline CDR1 and CDR2 sequences are SGHTA and FQGNSA.

The rearrangement joins TRBV5-1 to TRBJ2-5, with D perhaps TRBD1 (6 bases). Germline CDR1 and CDR2: SGHRS and YFSETQ. With 4 bases removed from V and 5 bases from J, the gap between germline ends came to 15 bases. The CDR3 length is 14 residues. This chain's CDR3 is CASSTDRPRETQYF. The CDR3 DNA reads as TGCGCCAGCAGCACAGACAGGCCCAGGGAGACCCAGTACTTC.

The chain is built from TRBV9 and TRBJ1-4; D might be TRBD1 (6 bases). CDR1 SGDLS and CDR2 YYNGEE come from the germline V gene. V was clipped by 0 bases and J by 7 bases, with 16 bases between them. The CDR3 has 16 residues. CDR3 in amino acids: CASSVEGGLWGEKLFF. CDR3 nucleotide sequence: TGTGCCAGCAGCGTAGAAGGGGGTCTGTGGGGTGAAAAACTGTTTTTT. The full variable domain, in which reference TRBV9 and TRBJ1-4 provide the parts outside the CDR3, is DSGVTQTPKHLITATGQRVTLRCSPRSGDLSVYWYQQSLDQGLQFLIQYYNGEERAKGNILERFSAQQFPDLHSELNLSSLELGDSALYFCASSVEGGLWGEKLFFGSGTQLSVL.

The genes are TRBV6-6 and TRBJ1-2; 8 nucleotides agree with TRBD1. V was clipped by 2 bases and J by 1 base; unmatched bases: 3. This CDR3 region has 15 residues. Looked up from germline, CDR1 is MNHNY and CDR2 is SVGAGI (reference sequence). The CDR3 DNA reads TGTGCCAGCAGTTACGGACAGGGACGTAACTATGGCTACACCTTC. Amino acid sequence: CASSYGQGRNYGYTF.

V is TRBV4-1 and J is TRBJ2-7; TRBD2 matches 10 bases. V trimming: 0 bases; J trimming: 3 bases; junction bases outside the gene matches: 14. The CDR3 has 19 amino acids. In germline, CDR1 is MGHRA, CDR2 YSYEKL. The CDR3 here is CASSQEGLASGGVGYEQYF. In DNA form, the CDR3 reads TGCGCCAGCAGCCAAGAAGGTTTGGCAAGCGGGGGGGTTGGCTACGAGCAGTACTTC.

This chain links TRBV19 with TRBJ2-7; 8 nucleotides line up with TRBD1. The junction had 12 bases not matched to a gene; V was cut back by 5 bases and J by 6 bases. CDR3 length: 15 amino acids. Per germline, CDR1 LNHDA and CDR2 SQIVND (reference sequence). CDR3 loop: CASSRQGSDAPEQYF. The CDR3 DNA follows: TGTGCCAGTAGTCGACAGGGGTCGGATGCTCCCGAGCAGTACTTC.

The chain recombines TRBV7-2 with TRBJ2-3; 8 nucleotides align to TRBD1. J was trimmed by 5 bases and V by 2 bases; bases with no gene match: 6. This CDR3 has 15 amino acids. Per germline, CDR1 SGHTA and CDR2 FQGNSA. The CDR3 loop is CASSLLGQGKDTQYF. The CDR3 region has the DNA TGTGCCAGCAGCTTACTTGGACAGGGTAAAGATACGCAGTATTTT.

There are a few counts of this clone. V and J are TRBV6-6 and TRBJ1-6; D remains unclear. The germline V gene has CDR1 MNHNY and CDR2 SVGAGI (reference sequence). This CDR3 has 16 amino acids. Trimming shortened V by 2 bases and J by 6 bases, and 14 bases separated the two germline ends. The CDR3 protein is CASSYGSPLFNSPLHF. The DNA for the CDR3 is TGTGCCAGCAGTTACGGTAGCCCGTTATTTAATTCACCCCTCCACTTT.

CDR3 in amino acids: CASSDVGQMNTEAFF. Written as DNA, the CDR3 is TGTGCCAGCAGCGATGTGGGACAGATGAACACTGAAGCTTTCTTT. The chain combines TRBV4-2 with TRBJ1-1; 7 bases are a match to TRBD1. CDR1 is LGHNA and CDR2 is YNFKEQ in the germline V gene. The length of the CDR3 is 15 residues. V trimming: 5 bases; J trimming: 0 bases; junction bases outside the gene matches: 6.

The chain has TRBV18 and TRBJ1-1; no firm D call. V was shortened by 4 bases and J by 0 bases, with 12 bases between the two germline ends. CDR1 is KGHSH, CDR2 LQKENI, per germline. CDR3 length: 15 residues. CDR3 sequence (DNA): TGTGCCAGCTCACGGTCATGGGCCATGAACACTGAAGCTTTCTTT. Translated, it gives CASSRSWAMNTEAFF.

This rearrangement joins TRBV28 to TRBJ2-2, with TRBD1 matching 8 bases. The CDR3 loop spans 16 amino acids. The trim removed 4 bases at V and 2 bases at J, leaving 6 bases unmatched. CDR1 MDHEN and CDR2 SYDVKM come from the germline V gene. Written as DNA, the CDR3 is TGTGCCAGCAGTTCCCCCGGGACAGGAAACACCGGGGAGCTGTTTTTT. This gives the protein CASSSPGTGNTGELFF.

The CDR3 DNA reads TGTGCCAGCAGCAAGCGGGGGACTAGCGGGAGGCGCTACAATGAGCAGTTCTTC. Translating it yields CASSKRGTSGRRYNEQFF. V usage is TRBV27 and J usage is TRBJ2-1; TRBD2 agrees at 15 bases. The CDR3 loop spans 18 amino acids. V was pared by 6 bases and J by 3 bases, with 9 bases of the junction left unmatched. The germline CDR1 and CDR2 sequences are MNHEY and SMNVEV (reference sequence).

This clone was seen only a few times. The chain couples TRBV2 to TRBJ2-7; D gene ambiguous. CDR1 and CDR2 from the germline V gene are SNHLY and FYNNEI. V was shortened by 4 bases and J by 3 bases, with 10 bases between the two germline ends. CDR3 length: 13 amino acids. In nucleotides, the CDR3 is TGTGCCAGCAGTGTGGATAGAGGCTACGAGCAGTACTTC. As protein: CASSVDRGYEQYF.

This clone was detected only a few times. The J gene is TRBJ2-1, the V gene TRBV6-2 or TRBV6-3, with D tentatively TRBD2 (6 bases). The CDR3 has 15 amino acids. The germline CDR1 and CDR2 sequences are MNHEY and SVGEGT. Trimming stripped 2 bases from V and 3 bases from J, with 11 bases between. CDR3 bases: TGTGCCAGCAGTTACCGGGAGCCTGACTACAATGAGCAGTTCTTC. Encoded protein: CASSYREPDYNEQFF.

The J gene is TRBJ2-7, the V gene TRBV7-6; 9 nucleotides agree with TRBD2. V shed 3 bases and J 1 base; nucleotides not matched to a gene: 1. Germline CDR1 reads SGHVS; CDR2 reads FNYEAQ. The CDR3 loop spans 14 amino acids. The CDR3 here is CASSFSGSSYEQYF. The DNA for the CDR3 is TGTGCCAGCAGCTTTAGCGGGAGTTCCTACGAGCAGTACTTC.

V is TRBV19 and J is TRBJ2-3; D might be TRBD2 (6 bases). Looked up from germline, CDR1 is LNHDA and CDR2 is SQIVND (reference sequence). The CDR3 is 16 residues long. V lost 7 bases and J 1 base, leaving 18 bases between the germline ends. The CDR3 here is CASTPGGIIGTDTQYF. CDR3 in DNA: TGTGCCAGTACCCCAGGCGGGATCATAGGCACAGATACGCAGTATTTT. The whole variable domain, filled in from reference TRBV19 and TRBJ2-3, reads DGGITQSPKYLFRKEGQNVTLSCEQNLNHDAMYWYRQDPGQGLRLIYYSQIVNDFQKGDIAEGYSVSREKKESFPLTVTSAQKNPTAFYLCASTPGGIIGTDTQYFGPGTRLTVL.

The chain uses TRBV13 and TRBJ2-1; 9 nucleotides line up with TRBD2. V shed 5 bases, J shed 4 bases, and the junction held 9 bases outside the gene matches. This CDR3 spans 16 amino acids. Germline V gene lookup returns CDR1 PRHDT and CDR2 FYEKMQ (reference sequence). This chain's CDR3 is CASSGRTSAGYNEQFF. DNA of the CDR3: TGTGCCAGCAGCGGACGGACTAGCGCCGGTTACAATGAGCAGTTCTTC.

The V and J genes are TRBV19 and TRBJ1-2; D perhaps matches TRBD1 (5 bases). Germline V gene sequence: CDR1 LNHDA, CDR2 SQIVND (reference sequence). The germline V and J ends were trimmed by 10 bases and 3 bases, with 18 bases remaining between them. The CDR3 spans 14 residues. CDR3 nucleotide sequence: TGTGCCACAAAACCCGGGACTGACTACTATGGCTACACCTTC. Protein product: CATKPGTDYYGYTF.

The V and J genes are TRBV28 and TRBJ1-2; 9 bases agree with TRBD1. CDR1 is MDHEN and CDR2 is SYDVKM in the germline V gene. The CDR3 extends over 17 amino acids. V shed 5 bases and J 4 bases; nucleotides not matched to a gene: 14. The CDR3 DNA reads as TGTGCCAGCAGTCTTTCCTCCGGGACAGGGTCTGTCTATGGCTACACCTTC. As protein: CASSLSSGTGSVYGYTF.

In this sample, this clone turned up once. The V gene is TRBV4-3, the J gene TRBJ1-2; the D gene is possibly TRBD1 (5 bases). CDR1 and CDR2 from the germline V gene are LGHNA and YSLEER. The CDR3 contains 14 residues. V was pared by 4 bases and J by 6 bases, with 15 bases between. The CDR3 is CASSRTGGADGYTF. In DNA form, the CDR3 reads TGCGCCAGCAGCCGTACAGGCGGCGCGGATGGCTACACCTTC.

The J gene is TRBJ2-3, the V gene TRBV7-8; TRBD2 aligns across 10 bases. The junction had 6 bases not matched to a gene; V was cut back by 0 bases and J by 3 bases. Germline assignment: CDR1 SGHVS and CDR2 FQNEAQ. This CDR3 region has 17 residues. CDR3 residues: CASSLAVAGGWTDTQYF. The DNA for the CDR3 is TGTGCCAGCAGCTTAGCGGTAGCGGGGGGCTGGACAGATACGCAGTATTTT.

As concerns this clone: Other nucleotide sequences in the sample specify the same CDR3. The chain has TRBV5-1 and TRBJ2-1; 14 bases match TRBD2. CDR3 size: 16 residues. Germline loops: CDR1 SGHRS, CDR2 YFSETQ. With 3 bases clipped from V and 7 bases from J, the junction kept 6 bases outside the gene matches. CDR3 sequence reads: CASSYSGTSGRNEQFF. As DNA, the CDR3 is TGCGCCAGCAGCTACTCCGGGACTAGCGGGAGAAATGAGCAGTTCTTC.

V is TRBV12-3 or TRBV12-4 and J is TRBJ2-7; TRBD1 matches at 8 bases. The CDR3 has 13 amino acids. The trim removed 5 bases at V and 4 bases at J, leaving 4 bases unmatched. The CDR3 loop is CASSLGQVYEQYF. The CDR3 nucleotides read TGTGCCAGCAGTCTGGGACAGGTTTACGAGCAGTACTTC.

A few counts support this clone. This chain uses TRBV18 with TRBJ1-1, with TRBD1 matching 12 bases. This CDR3 has 16 residues. Germline V lookup: CDR1 KGHSH, CDR2 LQKENI. Unmatched junction bases numbered 13, after V lost 3 bases and J lost 11 bases. CDR3 sequence reads: CASSPSNSGTGGGAFF. The CDR3 DNA reads as TGTGCCAGCTCACCCTCAAACTCCGGGACAGGGGGCGGTGCTTTCTTT.